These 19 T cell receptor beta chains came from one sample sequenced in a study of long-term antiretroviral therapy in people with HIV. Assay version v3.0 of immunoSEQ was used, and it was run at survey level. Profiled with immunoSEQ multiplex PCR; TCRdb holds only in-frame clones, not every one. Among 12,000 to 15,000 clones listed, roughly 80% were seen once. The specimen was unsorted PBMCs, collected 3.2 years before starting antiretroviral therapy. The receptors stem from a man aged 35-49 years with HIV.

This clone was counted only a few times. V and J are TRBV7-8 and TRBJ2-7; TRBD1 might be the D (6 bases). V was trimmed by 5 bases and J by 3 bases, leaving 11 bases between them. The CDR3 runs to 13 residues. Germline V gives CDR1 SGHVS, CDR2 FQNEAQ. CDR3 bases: TGTGCCAGCAGCCAAACAGGGAACTACGAGCAGTACTTC. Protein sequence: CASSQTGNYEQYF.

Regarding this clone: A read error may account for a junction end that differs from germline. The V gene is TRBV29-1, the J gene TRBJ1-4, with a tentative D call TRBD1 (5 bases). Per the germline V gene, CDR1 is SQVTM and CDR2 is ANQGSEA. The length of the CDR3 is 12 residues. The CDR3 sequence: CSVEGQGEKLFF. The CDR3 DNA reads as TGCAGCGTGGAAGGACAAGGGGAAAAACTGTTTTTT.

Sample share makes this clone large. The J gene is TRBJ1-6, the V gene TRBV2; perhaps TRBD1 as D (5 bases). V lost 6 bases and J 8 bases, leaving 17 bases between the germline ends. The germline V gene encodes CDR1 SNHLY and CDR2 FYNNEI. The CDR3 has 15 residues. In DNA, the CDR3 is TGTGCCAGCAGACGAAGGGGAGATTCTGATTCACCCCTCCACTTT. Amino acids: CASRRRGDSDSPLHF. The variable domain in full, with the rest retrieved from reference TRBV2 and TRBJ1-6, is EPEVTQTPSHQVTQMGQEVILRCVPISNHLYFYWYRQILGQKVEFLVSFYNNEISEKSEIFDDQFSVERPDGSNFTLKIRSTKLEDSAMYFCASRRRGDSDSPLHFGNGTRLTVT.

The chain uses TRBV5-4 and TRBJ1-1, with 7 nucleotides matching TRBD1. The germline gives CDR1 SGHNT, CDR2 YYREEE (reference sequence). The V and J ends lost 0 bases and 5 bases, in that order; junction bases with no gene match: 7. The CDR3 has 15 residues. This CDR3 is CASSLENRGGTEAFF. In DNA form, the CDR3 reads TGTGCCAGCAGCTTGGAAAACAGGGGTGGTACTGAAGCTTTCTTT.

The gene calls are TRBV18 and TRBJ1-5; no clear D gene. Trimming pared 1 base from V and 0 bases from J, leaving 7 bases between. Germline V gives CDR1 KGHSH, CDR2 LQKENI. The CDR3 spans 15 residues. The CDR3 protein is CASSPRENSNQPQHF. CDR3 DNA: TGTGCCAGCTCACCACGCGAAAATAGCAATCAGCCCCAGCATTTT.

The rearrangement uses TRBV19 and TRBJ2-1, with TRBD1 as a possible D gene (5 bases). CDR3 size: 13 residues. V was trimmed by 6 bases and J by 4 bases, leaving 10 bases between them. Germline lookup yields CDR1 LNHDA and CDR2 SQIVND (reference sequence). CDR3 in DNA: TGTGCCAGTAGGAGAAGACAGTACAATGAGCAGTTCTTC. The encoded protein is CASRRRQYNEQFF.

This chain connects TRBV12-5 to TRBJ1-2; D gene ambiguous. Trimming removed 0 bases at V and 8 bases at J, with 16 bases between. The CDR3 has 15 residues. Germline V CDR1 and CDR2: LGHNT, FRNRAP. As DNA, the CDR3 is TGTGCTAGTGGTTTGGTACGGGCAGGACCCTACGGCTACACCTTC. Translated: CASGLVRAGPYGYTF.

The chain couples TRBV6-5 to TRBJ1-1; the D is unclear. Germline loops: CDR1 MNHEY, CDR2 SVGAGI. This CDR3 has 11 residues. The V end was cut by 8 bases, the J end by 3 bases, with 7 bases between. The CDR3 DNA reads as TGTGCCAGCGGCCGGGACACTGAAGCTTTCTTT. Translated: CASGRDTEAFF.

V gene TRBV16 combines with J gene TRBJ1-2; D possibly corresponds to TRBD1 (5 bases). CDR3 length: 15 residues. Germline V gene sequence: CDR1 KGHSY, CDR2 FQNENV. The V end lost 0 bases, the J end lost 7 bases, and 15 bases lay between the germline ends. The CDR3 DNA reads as TGTGCCAGCAGCCAATCGGTCGGGGGAGGCAGTGGCTACACCTTC. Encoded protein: CASSQSVGGGSGYTF.

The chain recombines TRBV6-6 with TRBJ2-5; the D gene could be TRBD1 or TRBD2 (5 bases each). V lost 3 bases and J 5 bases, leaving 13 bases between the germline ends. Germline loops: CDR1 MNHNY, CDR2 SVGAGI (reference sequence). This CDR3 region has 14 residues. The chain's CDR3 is CASSYPGTGETQYF. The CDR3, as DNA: TGTGCCAGCAGTTATCCCGGGACGGGGGAGACCCAGTACTTC.

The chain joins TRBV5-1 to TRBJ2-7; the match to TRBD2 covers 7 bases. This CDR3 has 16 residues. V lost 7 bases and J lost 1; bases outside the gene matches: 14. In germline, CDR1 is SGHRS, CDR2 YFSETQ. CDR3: CASGLWWGEGSYEQYF. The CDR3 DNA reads TGCGCCAGCGGACTCTGGTGGGGGGAGGGTTCCTACGAGCAGTACTTC. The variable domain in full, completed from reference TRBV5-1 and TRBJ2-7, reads KAGVTQTPRYLIKTRGQQVTLSCSPISGHRSVSWYQQTPGQGLQFLFEYFSETQRNKGNFPGRFSGRQFSNSRSEMNVSTLELGDSALYLCASGLWWGEGSYEQYFGPGTRLTVT.

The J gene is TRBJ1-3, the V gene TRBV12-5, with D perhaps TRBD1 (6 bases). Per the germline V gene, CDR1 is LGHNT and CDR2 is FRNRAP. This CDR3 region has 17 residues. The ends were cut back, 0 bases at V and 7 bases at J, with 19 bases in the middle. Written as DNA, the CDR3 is TGTGCTAGTGGTTTGGTTTCTGTACAGGGAGGTTGGAACACCATATATTTT. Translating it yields CASGLVSVQGGWNTIYF. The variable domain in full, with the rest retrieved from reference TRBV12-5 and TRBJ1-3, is DARVTQTPRHKVTEMGQEVTMRCQPILGHNTVFWYRQTMMQGLELLAYFRNRAPLDDSGMPKDRFSAEMPDATLATLKIQPSEPRDSAVYFCASGLVSVQGGWNTIYFGEGSWLTVV.

Written as DNA, the CDR3 is TGTGCCAGCAGCCCTGACAGGGCAATTAACTATGGCTACACCTTC. Translation: CASSPDRAINYGYTF. The chain is built from TRBV7-9 and TRBJ1-2, with 7 bases identical to TRBD1. V lost 5 bases, J lost 1 base, and 7 bases stayed unmatched. The CDR3 sequence is 15 residues long. In germline, CDR1 is SEHNR, CDR2 FQNEAQ (reference sequence).

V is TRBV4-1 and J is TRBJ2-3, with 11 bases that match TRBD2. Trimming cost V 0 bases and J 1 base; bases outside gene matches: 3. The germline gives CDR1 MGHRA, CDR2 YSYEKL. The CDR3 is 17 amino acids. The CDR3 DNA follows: TGCGCCAGCAGCCAAGACCTAGCGGGGGGTCGCACAGATACGCAGTATTTT. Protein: CASSQDLAGGRTDTQYF.

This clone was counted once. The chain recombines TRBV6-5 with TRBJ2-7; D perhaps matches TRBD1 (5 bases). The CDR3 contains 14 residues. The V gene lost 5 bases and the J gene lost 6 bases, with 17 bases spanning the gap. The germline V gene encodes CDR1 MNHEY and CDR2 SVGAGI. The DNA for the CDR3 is TGTGCCAGCAGTCCCCTAAACAGGAGAGGCGAGCAGTACTTC. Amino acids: CASSPLNRRGEQYF.

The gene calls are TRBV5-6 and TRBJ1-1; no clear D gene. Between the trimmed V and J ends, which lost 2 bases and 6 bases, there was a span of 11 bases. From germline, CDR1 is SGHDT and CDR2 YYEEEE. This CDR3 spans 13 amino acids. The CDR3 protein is CASSLQPISEAFF. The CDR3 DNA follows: TGTGCCAGCAGCTTACAGCCGATCTCTGAAGCTTTCTTT.

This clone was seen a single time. DNA for the CDR3: TGTGCCATCAGGCCGGGACTAGCAAATGCAGATACGCAGTATTTT. It specifies CAIRPGLANADTQYF. This rearrangement joins TRBV10-3 to TRBJ2-3; 9 nucleotides align to TRBD2. V shed 6 bases and J 4 bases; nucleotides not matched to a gene: 8. This CDR3 is 15 amino acids long. The germline V gene has CDR1 ENHRY and CDR2 SYGVKD.

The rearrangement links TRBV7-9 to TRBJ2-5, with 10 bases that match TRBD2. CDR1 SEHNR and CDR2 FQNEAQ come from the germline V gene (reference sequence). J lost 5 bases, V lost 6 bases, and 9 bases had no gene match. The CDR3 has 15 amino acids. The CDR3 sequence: CASRAQSGGGETQYF. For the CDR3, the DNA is TGTGCCAGCAGGGCTCAAAGCGGGGGGGGTGAGACCCAGTACTTC.

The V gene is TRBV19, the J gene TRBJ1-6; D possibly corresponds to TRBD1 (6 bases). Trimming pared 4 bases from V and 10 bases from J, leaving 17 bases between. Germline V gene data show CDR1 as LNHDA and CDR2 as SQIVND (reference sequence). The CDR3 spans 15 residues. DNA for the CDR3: TGTGCCAGTAGTACTTGGACAGAAGGTTACTCACCCCTCCACTTT. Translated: CASSTWTEGYSPLHF. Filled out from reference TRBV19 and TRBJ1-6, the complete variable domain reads DGGITQSPKYLFRKEGQNVTLSCEQNLNHDAMYWYRQDPGQGLRLIYYSQIVNDFQKGDIAEGYSVSREKKESFPLTVTSAQKNPTAFYLCASSTWTEGYSPLHFGNGTRLTVT.